Included here is one T cell receptor beta chain sequence, with context. Clones were sequenced by immunoSEQ multiplex PCR, and TCRdb holds only the in-frame ones, with some missing. Among about 14,000 clones, roughly 73% were seen once, and the ten largest hold less than 3%. The data are from a study of neoadjuvant anti-PD-1 for oral cavity cancer. The CDR3 has 16 amino acids. J lost 5 bases, V lost 7 bases, and 13 bases had no gene match. CDR1 is SGHVS and CDR2 is FNYEAQ in the germline V gene. The chain uses TRBV7-6 and TRBJ2-5; 10 positions agree with TRBD2. This TCR came from a person between 40 and 80 years old with oral cavity squamous cell carcinoma. The source was PBMCs, collected before nivolumab (anti-PD-1) treatment. CDR3 protein: CASTGSPSGGPETQYF. The CDR3 bases are TGTGCCAGCACCGGTTCCCCTAGCGGGGGTCCGGAGACCCAGTACTTC.